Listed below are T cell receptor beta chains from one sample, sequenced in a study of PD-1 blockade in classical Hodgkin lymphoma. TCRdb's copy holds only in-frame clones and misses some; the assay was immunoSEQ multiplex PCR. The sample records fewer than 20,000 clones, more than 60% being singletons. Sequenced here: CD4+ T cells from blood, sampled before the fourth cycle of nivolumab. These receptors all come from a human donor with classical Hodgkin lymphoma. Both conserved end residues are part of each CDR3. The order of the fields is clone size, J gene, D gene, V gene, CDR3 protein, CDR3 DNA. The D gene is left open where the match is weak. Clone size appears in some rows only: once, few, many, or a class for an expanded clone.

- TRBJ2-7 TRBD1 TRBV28 CASTPLTGGSYEQYF TGTGCCAGCACCCCCCTGACAGGGGGCTCCTACGAGCAGTACTTC
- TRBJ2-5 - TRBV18 CASSPGIEQETQYF TGTGCCAGCTCACCTGGCATAGAACAAGAGACCCAGTACTTC
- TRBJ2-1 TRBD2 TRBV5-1 CASLGGGRGEQFF TGCGCCAGCCTGGGGGGAGGGCGCGGTGAGCAGTTCTTC
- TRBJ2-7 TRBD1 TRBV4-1 CASSRSLLPGQSYEQYF TGCGCCAGCAGCCGGAGCCTACTACCGGGACAGTCCTACGAGCAGTACTTC
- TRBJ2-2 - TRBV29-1 CSVVGRLWAGELFF TGCAGCGTTGTGGGGAGGCTGTGGGCGGGGGAGCTGTTTTTT
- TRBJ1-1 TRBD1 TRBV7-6 CASSLRGGGAEAFF TGTGCCAGCAGCTTAAGGGGAGGGGGCGCTGAAGCTTTCTTT
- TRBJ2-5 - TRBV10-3 CAISTRDSAQYF TGTGCCATCAGTACCCGGGACTCCGCACAGTACTTC
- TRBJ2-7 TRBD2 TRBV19 CASSRQATSGPYEQYF TGTGCCAGTAGTAGGCAAGCGACTAGCGGACCCTACGAGCAGTACTTC
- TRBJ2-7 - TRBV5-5 CASSSGQPGHEQYF TGTGCCAGCAGCTCTGGACAACCAGGACACGAGCAGTACTTC
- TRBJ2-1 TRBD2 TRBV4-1 CASSQDFGSGMSSYNEQFF TGCGCCAGCAGCCAAGATTTCGGTAGCGGGATGAGCTCCTACAATGAGCAGTTCTTC
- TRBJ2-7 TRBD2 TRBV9 CAGSVEGLAGADEQYF TGTGCCGGCAGCGTAGAGGGACTAGCGGGAGCGGACGAGCAGTACTTC
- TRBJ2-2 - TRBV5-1 CASSVTGNPGELFF TGCGCCAGCAGCGTAACAGGGAACCCCGGGGAGCTGTTTTTT
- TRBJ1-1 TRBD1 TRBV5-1 CASSVVPGTGGPRGEAFF TGCGCCAGCTCGGTGGTCCCCGGGACAGGGGGACCTAGGGGTGAAGCTTTCTTT
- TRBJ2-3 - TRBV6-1 CASSERTATVPADTQYF TGTGCCAGCAGTGAAAGGACGGCTACCGTACCGGCAGATACGCAGTATTTT
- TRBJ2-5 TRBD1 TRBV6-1 CASSEAPGQGALTQYF TGTGCCAGCAGTGAGGCACCGGGACAGGGGGCTTTGACCCAGTACTTC
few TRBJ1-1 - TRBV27 CASSLVIGDEAFF TGTGCCAGCAGTTTAGTAATCGGGGATGAAGCTTTCTTT
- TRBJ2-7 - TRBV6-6 CASRARDNSYEQYF TGTGCCAGCAGAGCCAGGGACAACTCCTACGAGCAGTACTTC
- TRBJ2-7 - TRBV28 CASSLHSVSSYEQYF TGTGCCAGCAGTTTACATAGCGTTAGCTCCTACGAGCAGTACTTC
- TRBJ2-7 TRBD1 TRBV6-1 CASRGTGTGFHEQYF TGTGCCAGCAGGGGAACCGGGACAGGGTTCCACGAGCAGTACTTC
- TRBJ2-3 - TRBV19 CATRRGSTDTQYF TGTGCCACTCGGCGGGGTAGCACAGATACGCAGTATTTT
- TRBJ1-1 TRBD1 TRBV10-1 CASKGQGDTEAFF TGCGCCAGCAAAGGACAGGGGGACACTGAAGCTTTCTTT
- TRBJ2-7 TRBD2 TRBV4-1 CASSRAGRIYEQYF TGCGCCAGCAGCCGAGCGGGAAGAATCTACGAGCAGTACTTC
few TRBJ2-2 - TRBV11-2 CASRPRWTSGELFF TGTGCCAGCAGGCCCCGGTGGACCTCCGGGGAGCTGTTTTTT
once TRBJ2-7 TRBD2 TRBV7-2 CASSLRSSGTYEQYF TGTGCCAGCAGCTTACGATCTAGCGGGACCTACGAGCAGTACTTC
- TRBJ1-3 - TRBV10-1 CATGPGPGNTIYF TGCGCCACCGGTCCAGGGCCTGGAAACACCATATATTTT
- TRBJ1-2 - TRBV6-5 CASMKDGYTF TGTGCCAGCATGAAGGATGGCTACACCTTC
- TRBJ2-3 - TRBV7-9 CASSLSQLGGTDTQYF TGTGCCAGCAGCTTAAGTCAGTTGGGGGGCACAGATACGCAGTATTTT
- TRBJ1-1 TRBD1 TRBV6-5 CASRTGETGFTEAFF TGTGCCAGCAGAACCGGCGAGACAGGGTTCACTGAAGCTTTCTTT
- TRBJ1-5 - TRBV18 CASSPGQGGQPQHF TGTGCCAGCTCACCCGGGCAGGGAGGGCAGCCCCAGCATTTT
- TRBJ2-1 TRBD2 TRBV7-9 CASSLGPAGGDNEQFF TGTGCCAGCAGCTTAGGCCCAGCGGGAGGGGACAATGAGCAGTTCTTC
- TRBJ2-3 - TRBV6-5 CASSWTEGTDTQYF TGTGCCAGCAGTTGGACGGAAGGCACAGATACGCAGTATTTT
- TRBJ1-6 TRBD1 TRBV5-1 CASSPGQGAGNSPLHF TGCGCCAGCAGCCCGGGACAGGGGGCAGGGAATTCACCCCTCCACTTT
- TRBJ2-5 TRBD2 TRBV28 CATRVGGRETQYF TGTGCCACTAGGGTTGGCGGGAGGGAAACCCAGTACTTC
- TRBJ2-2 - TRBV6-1 CASSGGPLFNTGELFF TGTGCCAGTAGTGGCGGGCCCTTATTTAACACCGGGGAGCTGTTTTTT
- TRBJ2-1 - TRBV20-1 CSMRGNEQFF TGCAGCATGCGAGGCAATGAGCAGTTCTTC
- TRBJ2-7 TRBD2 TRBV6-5 CASSYRGGGAYEQYF TGTGCCAGCAGTTACCGGGGGGGTGGAGCCTACGAGCAGTACTTC
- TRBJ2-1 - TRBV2 CASTYRSMESEQFF TGTGCCAGCACTTACCGGAGCATGGAGTCTGAGCAGTTCTTC
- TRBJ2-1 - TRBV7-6 CASSLNAANNEQFF TGTGCCAGCAGCTTAAATGCGGCAAACAATGAGCAGTTCTTC
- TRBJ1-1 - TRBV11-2 CASSLGPGREAFF TGTGCCAGCAGCTTAGGGCCGGGGAGAGAAGCTTTCTTT
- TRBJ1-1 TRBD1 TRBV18 CASSGTADTEAFF TGTGCCAGCTCGGGGACAGCTGACACTGAAGCTTTCTTT
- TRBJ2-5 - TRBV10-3 CATFRDIGETQYF TGTGCCACCTTTCGGGACATAGGAGAGACCCAGTACTTC
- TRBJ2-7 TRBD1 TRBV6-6 CASNSAGTAFYEQYF TGTGCCAGCAATTCCGCCGGGACAGCCTTCTACGAGCAGTACTTC
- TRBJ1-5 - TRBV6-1 CASNDRRNQPQHF TGTGCCAGCAACGATAGGAGAAATCAGCCCCAGCATTTT
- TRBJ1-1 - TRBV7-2 CASRTLPTGITEAFF TGTGCCAGCCGTACCCTCCCAACGGGTATCACTGAAGCTTTCTTT
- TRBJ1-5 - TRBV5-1 CASSLDTQVGQPQHF TGCGCCAGCAGCTTGGATACCCAGGTGGGTCAGCCCCAGCATTTT
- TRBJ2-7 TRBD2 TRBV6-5 CASSNWQRGSPYEQYF TGTGCCAGCAGTAACTGGCAGCGGGGGTCGCCCTACGAGCAGTACTTC
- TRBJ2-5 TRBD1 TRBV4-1 CASSKRTGGEETQYF TGCGCCAGCAGCAAACGGACAGGGGGCGAGGAGACCCAGTACTTC
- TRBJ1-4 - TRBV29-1 CSVEGDGRREKLFF TGCAGCGTTGAGGGGGACGGACGGCGGGAAAAACTGTTTTTT
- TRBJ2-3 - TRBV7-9 CASSPGTTAFLSPDTQYF TGTGCCAGCAGCCCCGGAACCACAGCCTTCCTTTCCCCAGATACGCAGTATTTT
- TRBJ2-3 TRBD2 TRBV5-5 CASSFTSEPTDTQYF TGTGCCAGCAGCTTTACTAGCGAACCCACAGATACGCAGTATTTT
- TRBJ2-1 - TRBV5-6 CASSPDLPRGHEQFF TGTGCCAGCAGCCCGGACCTCCCCCGGGGCCATGAGCAGTTCTTC
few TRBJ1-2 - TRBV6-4 CASSDGRRYGYTF TGTGCCAGCAGTGACGGTCGCCGATATGGCTACACCTTC
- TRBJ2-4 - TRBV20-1 CSANLKNIQYF TGCAGTGCCAACCTTAAAAACATTCAGTACTTC
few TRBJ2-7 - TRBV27 CASSPTGRAYEQYF TGTGCCAGCAGTCCAACAGGACGGGCCTACGAGCAGTACTTC
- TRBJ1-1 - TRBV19 CASSIGRGTEAFF TGTGCCAGTAGTATCGGCAGAGGGACTGAAGCTTTCTTT